The rows below give T cell receptor beta chains drawn from one sample of a study of CD8+ T cells in alopecia areata. The data were produced by immunoSEQ multiplex PCR, yet TCRdb's version contains in-frame clones alone and is incomplete. Here the sample spans some 22,000 clones, under 60% being singletons. The sequencing input was NKG2D-high CD8+ T cells sorted from blood. These receptor sequences come from a human donor with alopecia areata. The CDR3 runs from the conserved cysteine through the conserved F or W. Fields, in order: CDR3 DNA, CDR3 protein, V gene, CDR3 length, clone size, D gene, J gene. D genes are given only for firm matches. Some rows have no size entry. The others give once, few or many, or a class for an expanded clone.

cdr3_nt: TGTGCCAGCAGGCCTTCTAGCGGGAGGGCCAAATTCTGGCAAGAGACCCAGTACTTC; cdr3_aa: CASRPSSGRAKFWQETQYF; v_call: TRBV27; cdr3_length: 19; clone_size: -; d_call: TRBD2; j_call: TRBJ2-5
cdr3_nt: TGTGCCAGCAGTGTTTGGGGGTGGGGGGAGACCCAGTACTTC; cdr3_aa: CASSVWGWGETQYF; v_call: TRBV6-1; cdr3_length: 14; clone_size: -; d_call: -; j_call: TRBJ2-5
cdr3_nt: TGTGCCAGCAGTTCGAACCTCCGGGCCGGGGGCGAGCAGTACTTC; cdr3_aa: CASSSNLRAGGEQYF; v_call: TRBV28; cdr3_length: 15; clone_size: -; d_call: -; j_call: TRBJ2-7
cdr3_nt: TGTGCCAGCAGGGTTGGGGGGAGCTCCTACAATGAGCAGTTCTTC; cdr3_aa: CASRVGGSSYNEQFF; v_call: TRBV28; cdr3_length: 15; clone_size: -; d_call: -; j_call: TRBJ2-1
cdr3_nt: TGTGCCAGCAGTCCCTTGGGTAGGGGCAACCTCGATGAGCAGTTCTTC; cdr3_aa: CASSPLGRGNLDEQFF; v_call: TRBV6-6; cdr3_length: 16; clone_size: -; d_call: -; j_call: TRBJ2-1
cdr3_nt: TGTGCCAGCAGGGGGGGTTACAATGAGCAGTTCTTC; cdr3_aa: CASRGGYNEQFF; v_call: TRBV28; cdr3_length: 12; clone_size: -; d_call: -; j_call: TRBJ2-1
cdr3_nt: TGTGCCAGCAGCTTGGCTAGGGCCCCACCCGTCAATGAGCAGTTCTTC; cdr3_aa: CASSLARAPPVNEQFF; v_call: TRBV5-6; cdr3_length: 16; clone_size: few; d_call: -; j_call: TRBJ2-1
cdr3_nt: TGTGCCAGCAGCTTGGGACCAGCGGTTGGCTACACCTTC; cdr3_aa: CASSLGPAVGYTF; v_call: TRBV7-9; cdr3_length: 13; clone_size: -; d_call: -; j_call: TRBJ1-2
cdr3_nt: TGCGCCAGCAACCCGGACAGAGGGGAACCATCCTACACCGGGGAGCTGTTTTTT; cdr3_aa: CASNPDRGEPSYTGELFF; v_call: TRBV5-1; cdr3_length: 18; clone_size: few; d_call: -; j_call: TRBJ2-2
cdr3_nt: TGTGCCAGCAGCTTGTCGTCTGAGCAGTACTTC; cdr3_aa: CASSLSSEQYF; v_call: TRBV5-4; cdr3_length: 11; clone_size: -; d_call: -; j_call: TRBJ2-7
cdr3_nt: TGTGCCATCAGTGAAGGCGGCAGTGCTCAGACCCAGTACTTC; cdr3_aa: CAISEGGSAQTQYF; v_call: TRBV10-3; cdr3_length: 14; clone_size: -; d_call: -; j_call: TRBJ2-5
cdr3_nt: TGCGCCAGCAGCCACCCGGGACAGTTTAACTATGGCTACACCTTC; cdr3_aa: CASSHPGQFNYGYTF; v_call: TRBV4-1; cdr3_length: 15; clone_size: -; d_call: TRBD1; j_call: TRBJ1-2
cdr3_nt: TGTGCCAGCAGCTTTATGGGACTAGGATCCTACAATGAGCAGTTCTTC; cdr3_aa: CASSFMGLGSYNEQFF; v_call: TRBV7-9; cdr3_length: 16; clone_size: medium-sized; d_call: TRBD2; j_call: TRBJ2-1
cdr3_nt: TGCAGCGTTGGTGGTGGGAACACTGAAGCTTTCTTT; cdr3_aa: CSVGGGNTEAFF; v_call: TRBV29-1; cdr3_length: 12; clone_size: few; d_call: -; j_call: TRBJ1-1
cdr3_nt: TGTGCCAGCAGCTCGGTTAAAGACAGGGGACTCACCTCTGGGGCCAACGTCCTGACTTTC; cdr3_aa: CASSSVKDRGLTSGANVLTF; v_call: TRBV27; cdr3_length: 20; clone_size: -; d_call: TRBD1; j_call: TRBJ2-6
cdr3_nt: TGTGCCAGCTCACCAGAATCTACAGGGCCCGAGCAGTACTTC; cdr3_aa: CASSPESTGPEQYF; v_call: TRBV18; cdr3_length: 14; clone_size: -; d_call: -; j_call: TRBJ2-7
cdr3_nt: TGTGCCAGCAGCCGCGGGGAGGTCCTGGGTGAAAAACTGTTTTTT; cdr3_aa: CASSRGEVLGEKLFF; v_call: TRBV7-8; cdr3_length: 15; clone_size: few; d_call: -; j_call: TRBJ1-4
cdr3_nt: TGTGCCAGCAGCCCGGACTTAAGCACAGATACGCAGTATTTT; cdr3_aa: CASSPDLSTDTQYF; v_call: TRBV11-2; cdr3_length: 14; clone_size: -; d_call: -; j_call: TRBJ2-3
cdr3_nt: TGCGCCAGCAGCCAATTACAGGGTTTAGGTCAGCCCCAGCATTTT; cdr3_aa: CASSQLQGLGQPQHF; v_call: TRBV4-1; cdr3_length: 15; clone_size: -; d_call: -; j_call: TRBJ1-5
cdr3_nt: TGTGCGGCTAGCGGGGACAATGAGCAGTTCTTC; cdr3_aa: CAASGDNEQFF; v_call: TRBV6-5; cdr3_length: 11; clone_size: few; d_call: TRBD2; j_call: TRBJ2-1
cdr3_nt: TGTGCCAGCAGCCCAGACAGCGGTGGAAACACCATATATTTT; cdr3_aa: CASSPDSGGNTIYF; v_call: TRBV7-9; cdr3_length: 14; clone_size: medium-sized; d_call: -; j_call: TRBJ1-3
cdr3_nt: TGTGCCAGCAGTTTGGTGGACGGAGTCTACGAGCAGTACTTC; cdr3_aa: CASSLVDGVYEQYF; v_call: TRBV28; cdr3_length: 14; clone_size: medium-sized; d_call: -; j_call: TRBJ2-7
cdr3_nt: TGTGCCAGCAGCTTAGCGACAGGGCTAGCCAAAAACATTCAGTACTTC; cdr3_aa: CASSLATGLAKNIQYF; v_call: TRBV7-9; cdr3_length: 16; clone_size: many; d_call: TRBD1; j_call: TRBJ2-4
cdr3_nt: TGTGCCAGCAGCCTTAGCGGGACCTACAATGAGCAGTTCTTC; cdr3_aa: CASSLSGTYNEQFF; v_call: TRBV7-9; cdr3_length: 14; clone_size: few; d_call: TRBD2; j_call: TRBJ2-1
cdr3_nt: TGCGCCAGCAGCTTGGCCCCTTTGTGGGGGCCAGAAAATCAGTACTACGAGCAGTACTTC; cdr3_aa: CASSLAPLWGPENQYYEQYF; v_call: TRBV5-1; cdr3_length: 20; clone_size: -; d_call: -; j_call: TRBJ2-7
cdr3_nt: TGTGCCAGCGAGACGGAGTACGGGCAGTACTTC; cdr3_aa: CASETEYGQYF; v_call: TRBV2; cdr3_length: 11; clone_size: -; d_call: -; j_call: TRBJ2-7
cdr3_nt: TGTGCCAGCAGTCCCGCCTACGAGCAGTACTTC; cdr3_aa: CASSPAYEQYF; v_call: TRBV28; cdr3_length: 11; clone_size: many; d_call: -; j_call: TRBJ2-7
cdr3_nt: TGCAGCGTTGGCAGGGAATACAATGAGCAGTTCTTC; cdr3_aa: CSVGREYNEQFF; v_call: TRBV29-1; cdr3_length: 12; clone_size: -; d_call: -; j_call: TRBJ2-1
cdr3_nt: TGTGCCACTCCCCGAACGAGGGGAGGCACTGAAGCTTTCTTT; cdr3_aa: CATPRTRGGTEAFF; v_call: TRBV2; cdr3_length: 14; clone_size: -; d_call: -; j_call: TRBJ1-1
cdr3_nt: TGTGCCTGGATGATAGGGTCTTTCGAGCAGTTCTTC; cdr3_aa: CAWMIGSFEQFF; v_call: TRBV30; cdr3_length: 12; clone_size: -; d_call: -; j_call: TRBJ2-1